This passage covers 23 T cell receptor beta chains from one sample sequenced in a study of T cells in Graves' hyperthyroidism and ophthalmopathy. From RNA transcripts, TCR beta CDR3 regions were amplified. The HTBI primer set was used in a first-round RT-PCR of the TCR CDR3. One entry per CDR3 protein results from TCRdb running MiXCR on the multiplex PCR reads. The sample includes about 300,000 distinct CDR3 sequences, about 13% of them seen just once. Material for sequencing was blood. The receptors come from a woman in her thirties or forties with Graves' hyperthyroidism.

This chain connects TRBV20-1 to TRBJ2-1, with TRBD1 matching 12 bases. From germline, CDR1 is DFQATT and CDR2 SNEGSKA (reference sequence). The V and J ends lost 5 bases and 7 bases, in that order; junction bases with no gene match: 3. This CDR3 is 13 amino acids long. CDR3 in amino acids: CSAGGQGANEQFF. DNA for the CDR3: TGCAGTGCTGGGGGACAGGGGGCTAATGAGCAGTTCTTC.

This clonotype was counted many times. V and J are TRBV28 and TRBJ2-1, with a possible D match to TRBD2 (6 bases). The germline gives CDR1 MDHEN, CDR2 SYDVKM. Trimming removed 3 bases from V and 7 bases from J, with 19 bases in between. This CDR3 has 16 residues. CDR3 sequence: CASSFPTGVNGNEQFF. For the CDR3, the DNA is TGTGCCAGCAGTTTCCCAACGGGAGTTAACGGGAATGAGCAGTTCTTC.

This clonotype was observed at least ten times. The chain employs TRBV20-1 and TRBJ2-5; 7 bases match TRBD2. V trimming: 0 bases; J trimming: 5 bases; junction bases outside the gene matches: 9. The CDR3 spans 15 residues. Germline V gene sequence: CDR1 DFQATT, CDR2 SNEGSKA (reference sequence). The CDR3 coding sequence is TGCAGTGCTAGAGATGCAGGGCCGGGAGGTGAGACCCAGTACTTC. It translates to CSARDAGPGGETQYF.

The rearrangement uses TRBV27 and TRBJ2-3; TRBD1 agrees at 10 bases. The V and J ends lost 5 bases and 4 bases, in that order; junction bases with no gene match: 6. The germline CDR1 and CDR2 sequences are MNHEY and SMNVEV (reference sequence). There are 15 residues in the CDR3. DNA of the CDR3: TGTGCCAGCAGTCTCCGGGACAGGGGCCCAGATACGCAGTATTTT. Translation: CASSLRDRGPDTQYF.

This chain connects TRBV12-3 or TRBV12-4 to TRBJ1-4, with no clear D. The CDR3 length is 11 residues. V was pared by 7 bases and J by 4 bases, with 4 bases between. CDR3 sequence (DNA): TGTGCCAGCACCGGTAATGAAAAACTGTTTTTT. Protein sequence: CASTGNEKLFF.

Many counts were recorded for this clonotype. The chain carries TRBV2 and TRBJ2-1; 13 bases agree with TRBD2. This CDR3 comprises 15 residues. With V trimmed by 4 bases and J by 4 bases, 1 base remained unmatched. The germline V gene encodes CDR1 SNHLY and CDR2 FYNNEI. The DNA of the CDR3 is TGTGCCAGCAGTGGGACTAGCGGGAGATACAATGAGCAGTTCTTC. This translates into CASSGTSGRYNEQFF.

Notes on this clonotype: This sequence may be a read error, since a much larger clone differs from it by one base. CDR3 protein: CASSPVQGNSPLHF. The CDR3 region has the DNA TGTGCCAGCAGCCCGGTACAGGGTAATTCACCCCTCCACTTT. This chain joins TRBV3-1 and TRBJ1-6, with D perhaps TRBD1 (6 bases). There are 14 residues in the CDR3. From germline, CDR1 is LGHDT and CDR2 YNNKEL (reference sequence). V lost 4 bases, J lost 6 bases, and 10 bases lay in between.

This clonotype appeared many times. The V and J genes are TRBV7-9 and TRBJ2-1; D gene unclear. V gave up 3 bases and J gave up 4 bases, with 22 bases separating them. Looked up from germline, CDR1 is SEHNR and CDR2 is FQNEAQ (reference sequence). The CDR3 runs 18 residues. The CDR3 is CASSFVPGRKYNYNEQFF. CDR3 nucleotides: TGTGCCAGCAGCTTTGTTCCCGGTCGGAAGTACAATTACAATGAGCAGTTCTTC.

Many counts were recorded for this clonotype. The gene calls are TRBV3-1 and TRBJ1-2; D unclear. Germline CDR1 LGHDT, CDR2 YNNKEL (reference sequence). With 4 bases removed from V and 3 bases from J, the gap between germline ends came to 9 bases. The CDR3 runs to 13 residues. This chain's CDR3 is CASSPREDYGYTF. The DNA for the CDR3 is TGTGCCAGCAGCCCACGGGAGGACTATGGCTACACCTTC.

Many counts were recorded for this clonotype. The rearrangement links TRBV10-3 to TRBJ1-2; TRBD1 might be the D (6 bases). This CDR3 contains 17 residues. The germline V gene encodes CDR1 ENHRY and CDR2 SYGVKD. V lost 4 bases and J 3 bases, leaving 21 bases between the germline ends. CDR3 DNA: TGTGCCATCAGTGTTGGATCCTCCGGGTCAGGGGACTATGGCTACACCTTC. Amino acid sequence: CAISVGSSGSGDYGYTF.

This clonotype showed up many times. The chain links TRBV13 to TRBJ2-7; weak D call: TRBD2 (6 bases). The CDR3 spans 15 residues. The germline V and J ends were trimmed by 0 bases and 3 bases, with 12 bases remaining between them. CDR1 PRHDT and CDR2 FYEKMQ come from the germline V gene (reference sequence). The CDR3 DNA sequence: TGTGCCAGCAGCTTAGGAGCAGCGACTAGCTACGAGCAGTACTTC. Residues: CASSLGAATSYEQYF.

This clonotype was recorded at least ten times. The rearrangement joins TRBV20-1 to TRBJ2-5; 11 bases fit TRBD2. Germline values: CDR1 DFQATT, CDR2 SNEGSKA (reference sequence). V lost 4 bases to trimming and J lost 1 base; unmatched junction nucleotides: 11. The CDR3 contains 17 residues. The CDR3 DNA reads as TGCAGTGCTAATAGCGGGAGGGCAGTTGGGCGCCAAGAGACCCAGTACTTC. Translated: CSANSGRAVGRQETQYF.

The chain joins TRBV9 to TRBJ2-1; D remains ambiguous. This CDR3 has 13 residues. V dropped 2 bases and J dropped 4 bases, with 7 bases sitting between them. Germline V gene sequence: CDR1 SGDLS, CDR2 YYNGEE. CDR3 sequence: CASSVDPYNEQFF. The CDR3 DNA sequence: TGTGCCAGCAGCGTTGACCCGTACAATGAGCAGTTCTTC. Based on the CDR3 plus reference TRBV9 and TRBJ2-1, the full variable domain is DSGVTQTPKHLITATGQRVTLRCSPRSGDLSVYWYQQSLDQGLQFLIQYYNGEERAKGNILERFSAQQFPDLHSELNLSSLELGDSALYFCASSVDPYNEQFFGPGTRLTVL.

This clonotype was counted ten times or more. The chain carries TRBV6-1 and TRBJ2-2, with 10 positions matching TRBD2. V was clipped by 4 bases and J by 4 bases; unmatched bases: 6. Germline V gene lookup returns CDR1 MNHNS and CDR2 SASEGT. The CDR3 is 16 amino acids. The CDR3 sequence: CASSGVAGGLTGELFF. The CDR3 DNA sequence: TGTGCCAGCAGTGGGGTAGCGGGAGGACTCACCGGGGAGCTGTTTTTT.

In this sample, this clonotype turned up a few times. CDR3 bases: TGCAGCGTCGGGACTAGCGGGAGCTCTCCGTATTTT. Residues: CSVGTSGSSPYF. This chain uses TRBV29-1 with TRBJ2-3; 14 nucleotides match TRBD2. This CDR3 region has 12 residues. Germline CDR1 and CDR2: SQVTM and ANQGSEA. V was clipped by 6 bases and J by 14 bases; unmatched bases: 7.

The J gene is TRBJ2-4, the V gene TRBV18; D is tentatively TRBD1 or TRBD2 (6 bases each). Germline values: CDR1 KGHSH, CDR2 LQKENI. The V end was cut by 3 bases, the J end by 0 bases, with 12 bases between. The CDR3 consists of 16 residues. DNA of the CDR3: TGTGCCAGCTCACCTATTGGAGGGGGAGCCAAAAACATTCAGTACTTC. Translating gives CASSPIGGGAKNIQYF.

The CDR3 here is CAWKYLGYEQYF. Written as DNA, the CDR3 is TGTGCCTGGAAGTACCTAGGGTACGAGCAGTACTTC. The V and J genes are TRBV30 and TRBJ2-7; unclear D gene. Trimming removed 4 bases from V and 4 bases from J, with 11 bases in between. The CDR3 has 12 residues. In germline, CDR1 is GTSNPN, CDR2 SVGIG (reference sequence).

This clonotype was detected many times. The rearrangement uses TRBV29-1 and TRBJ1-5; D remains ambiguous. The germline V gene has CDR1 SQVTM and CDR2 ANQGSEA. Trimming pared 4 bases from V and 7 bases from J, leaving 14 bases between. The CDR3 is 13 amino acids. CDR3 residues: CSVAAGTGQPQHF. Written as DNA, the CDR3 is TGCAGCGTTGCCGCCGGTACGGGGCAGCCCCAGCATTTT.

This clonotype has ten or more counts. The V call is TRBV11-2, the J call TRBJ1-4; no definite D call. CDR3 length equals 14 residues. The V end lost 3 bases, the J end lost 8 bases, and 13 bases lay between the germline ends. Germline CDR1 reads SGHAT; CDR2 reads FQNNGV. The CDR3 DNA reads TGTGCCAGCAGCTTCGGGCGAGGGCGAGAAAAACTGTTTTTT. Translation: CASSFGRGREKLFF.

The chain has TRBV6-1 and TRBJ2-6; 8 bases map to TRBD1. Germline CDR1 reads MNHNS; CDR2 reads SASEGT. This CDR3 comprises 16 residues. The ends lost 6 bases at V and 2 bases at J; junction bases unmatched: 6. The CDR3 spells CASSPSGGTGANVLTF. CDR3 DNA: TGTGCCAGCAGCCCCTCAGGGGGCACTGGGGCCAACGTCCTGACTTTC.

Ten or more counts support this clonotype. This sequence joins TRBV7-9 and TRBJ2-5, with 9 bases aligning to TRBD2. The germline gives CDR1 SEHNR, CDR2 FQNEAQ (reference sequence). The CDR3 sequence is 18 residues long. The ends lost 8 bases at V and 4 bases at J; junction bases unmatched: 20. CDR3 sequence reads: CASVTKPPREGRGETQYF. For the CDR3, the DNA is TGTGCCAGCGTCACAAAGCCCCCGCGGGAGGGCCGGGGAGAGACCCAGTACTTC.

The rearrangement joins TRBV10-3 to TRBJ2-7; TRBD1 might be the D (5 bases). Trimming took off 10 bases at V and 1 base at J, with 17 bases between the two ends. Per the germline V gene, CDR1 is ENHRY and CDR2 is SYGVKD. CDR3 size: 14 residues. CDR3 loop: CASQKGLVSYEQYF. CDR3 in DNA: TGTGCCAGTCAGAAGGGGTTGGTATCCTACGAGCAGTACTTC.

This clonotype was counted ten times or more. For the CDR3, the DNA is TGTGCCAGCGACCCGCGGACAGGGCTTGGATGGGAGCAGTACTTC. This encodes CASDPRTGLGWEQYF. The chain carries TRBV28 and TRBJ2-7; 8 nucleotides align to TRBD1. The germline V gene encodes CDR1 MDHEN and CDR2 SYDVKM. V dropped 8 bases and J dropped 7; count of bases not matched to a gene: 16. The CDR3 is made up of 15 amino acids.